This T cell receptor beta chain derives from a study of blood T cells in healthy people across ages. Findings of the study overall: Diversity was higher, and naive CD4+ cells more numerous, in long-lived donors than in aged donors. Roughly linear declines in TCR beta diversity per million T cells occurred with age. Researchers report that TCR beta diversity correlated strongly with naive T cell percentage.

The second PCR ran roughly 6 to 11 cycles with a sample-barcoded 5' primer and J-beta primers. TCRdb reanalysed the 5' RACE reads using MiXCR and keeps one entry per CDR3 protein. The table lists 2 million or so distinct CDR3 sequences, roughly 50% of them singletons, with around 2.1% in the top ten. This clonotype was found a few times. Antigen unknown. V lost 3 bases to trimming and J lost 4 bases, with 12 bases between them. The germline V gene encodes CDR1 MDHEN and CDR2 SYDVKM. The CDR3 is 14 residues long. Extraction of total RNA produced a minimum of 5.5 micrograms from each sample. The J gene is TRBJ2-5, the V gene TRBV28; D gene uncertain. Source material: blood. This sequence originates from a woman aged 40 to 50 in good health. DNA for the CDR3: TGTGCCAGCAGTTTGGCACCCATAGCAGAGACCCAGTACTTC. The encoded protein is CASSLAPIAETQYF.